One and the same sample provided the 14 T cell receptor beta chains below, sequenced in a study of blood T cell repertoires in COVID-19. Sequencing was performed with immunoSEQ multiplex PCR; in TCRdb, only in-frame clones are kept and a portion is missing. The sample lists a few hundred thousand clones, over 75% occurring once. Material for sequencing was PBMCs or T cells enriched from blood (not recorded which). The receptors shown here come from a woman between 25 and 40 years old who had recovered from COVID-19.

This clone appeared a single time. The rearrangement links TRBV19 to TRBJ1-5; 7 bases match TRBD1. V lost 6 bases and J lost 5; bases outside the gene matches: 4. Germline loops: CDR1 LNHDA, CDR2 SQIVND (reference sequence). This CDR3 is 13 amino acids long. The CDR3: CASSFDRDQPQHF. The CDR3 region has the DNA TGTGCCAGTAGCTTTGACAGGGATCAGCCCCAGCATTTT. The whole variable domain, filled in from reference TRBV19 and TRBJ1-5, reads DGGITQSPKYLFRKEGQNVTLSCEQNLNHDAMYWYRQDPGQGLRLIYYSQIVNDFQKGDIAEGYSVSREKKESFPLTVTSAQKNPTAFYLCASSFDRDQPQHFGDGTRLSIL.

The chain employs TRBV2 and TRBJ2-2; D may be TRBD2 (5 bases). Trimming removed 5 bases from V and 1 base from J, with 8 bases in between. Germline V gene sequence: CDR1 SNHLY, CDR2 FYNNEI. The CDR3 sequence is 14 residues long. The DNA of the CDR3 is TGTGCCAGCAGTTCCCGGGGGAACACCGGGGAGCTGTTTTTT. Amino acid sequence: CASSSRGNTGELFF.

This clone was observed a few times. The chain uses TRBV19 and TRBJ2-2; possibly TRBD2 for D (5 bases). This CDR3 contains 14 residues. Trimming cost V 7 bases and J 7 bases, with 16 bases left between them. Germline V lookup: CDR1 LNHDA, CDR2 SQIVND (reference sequence). The CDR3, as DNA: TGTGCCAGTACCCCGCGACTATTGGTCGGGGAGCTGTTTTTT. It yields the protein CASTPRLLVGELFF.

The chain is built from TRBV5-1 and TRBJ1-4; 8 positions agree with TRBD1. Trimming removed 4 bases from V and 10 bases from J; junction bases left unmatched: 12. Germline V gives CDR1 SGHRS, CDR2 YFSETQ. The CDR3 is 15 residues long. CDR3 sequence (DNA): TGCGCCAGCAGCGTTTGGACAGGGATAGACGGAAAACTGTTTTTT. This encodes CASSVWTGIDGKLFF.

This chain connects TRBV6-5 to TRBJ1-1, with 7 bases aligning to TRBD1. The germline V gene encodes CDR1 MNHEY and CDR2 SVGAGI. The CDR3 consists of 16 residues. V lost 0 bases to trimming and J lost 2 bases; unmatched junction nucleotides: 6. The chain's CDR3 is CASSYSRTGENTEAFF. The CDR3 DNA follows: TGTGCCAGCAGTTACTCACGGACAGGAGAAAACACTGAAGCTTTCTTT.

This clone showed up just once. The genes are TRBV2 and TRBJ2-7, with 11 bases aligning to TRBD1. The CDR3 contains 14 residues. CDR1 is SNHLY, CDR2 FYNNEI, per germline. Trimming removed 5 bases from V and 5 bases from J; junction bases left unmatched: 5. CDR3 loop: CASSWTGGKNEQYF. The CDR3 nucleotides read TGTGCCAGCAGTTGGACAGGGGGCAAAAACGAGCAGTACTTC.

This clone was recorded once. V usage is TRBV28 and J usage is TRBJ2-3; 8 bases are shared with TRBD2. CDR3 size: 14 residues. The trim removed 7 bases at V and 5 bases at J, leaving 8 bases unmatched. CDR1 is MDHEN, CDR2 SYDVKM, per germline. The CDR3 is CASTGREGGDTQYF. The DNA for the CDR3 is TGTGCCAGCACTGGACGGGAGGGGGGAGATACGCAGTATTTT.

The rearrangement joins TRBV9 to TRBJ1-2; tentative D call: TRBD1 (5 bases). The V end was cut by 0 bases, the J end by 6 bases, with 6 bases between. CDR3 size: 12 residues. CDR1 SGDLS and CDR2 YYNGEE come from the germline V gene. CDR3 in amino acids: CASSVEGDGYTF. The CDR3 coding sequence is TGTGCCAGCAGCGTAGAAGGGGATGGCTACACCTTC. Full variable domain (missing parts from reference TRBV9 and TRBJ1-2): DSGVTQTPKHLITATGQRVTLRCSPRSGDLSVYWYQQSLDQGLQFLIQYYNGEERAKGNILERFSAQQFPDLHSELNLSSLELGDSALYFCASSVEGDGYTFGSGTRLTVV.

V usage is TRBV4-2 and J usage is TRBJ1-4; D gene ambiguous. This CDR3 has 16 residues. Germline loops: CDR1 LGHNA, CDR2 YNFKEQ. Trimming shortened V by 1 base and J by 7 bases, and 16 bases separated the two germline ends. CDR3 coding DNA: TGTGCCAGCAGCCAAGCAACATCGTATACGGGTGAAAAACTGTTTTTT. It encodes CASSQATSYTGEKLFF.

CDR3: CASSLVKGVNTEAFF. The CDR3 nucleotides read TGTGCCAGCAGCTTAGTAAAGGGAGTGAACACTGAAGCTTTCTTT. The rearrangement links TRBV7-2 to TRBJ1-1; D not resolved. This CDR3 is built from 15 residues. Germline V gives CDR1 SGHTA, CDR2 FQGNSA. Trimming stripped 1 base from V and 0 bases from J, with 9 bases between.

This clone was counted a single time. This chain connects TRBV28 to TRBJ1-2; 7 bases are a match to TRBD1. CDR1 is MDHEN, CDR2 SYDVKM, per germline. This CDR3 has 12 residues. Trimming at V came to 10 bases and at J to 7 bases, leaving 9 bases not matched to a gene. CDR3 sequence reads: CATMTGLVGYTF. The CDR3 DNA reads as TGTGCCACCATGACAGGGTTGGTTGGCTACACCTTC.

V usage is TRBV28 and J usage is TRBJ2-7; TRBD1 matches at 10 bases. The CDR3 is made up of 14 amino acids. The V segment lost 5 bases and the J segment 4 bases; nucleotides outside the gene matches: 5. CDR1 and CDR2 (germline): MDHEN, SYDVKM. CDR3 amino acids: CASSPGTGVYEQYF. CDR3 DNA: TGTGCCAGCAGTCCCGGGACAGGGGTGTACGAGCAGTACTTC.

This clone has only one observation. This sequence joins TRBV6-5 and TRBJ2-1, with a tentative D call TRBD2 (5 bases). This CDR3 has 13 amino acids. The V end lost 5 bases, the J end lost 3 bases, and 8 bases lay between the germline ends. The germline gives CDR1 MNHEY, CDR2 SVGAGI. For the CDR3, the DNA is TGTGCCAGCAGTCCGGGGTACTACAATGAGCAGTTCTTC. It encodes CASSPGYYNEQFF.

V usage is TRBV29-1 and J usage is TRBJ2-5; tentatively, D is TRBD2 (5 bases). CDR3 length: 11 residues. Germline V lookup: CDR1 SQVTM, CDR2 ANQGSEA. Trimming took 4 bases from V and 5 from J, leaving 8 bases between them. Here the CDR3 DNA reads TGCAGCGTTGGTAGAGGGGAGACCCAGTACTTC. It codes for CSVGRGETQYF.